One and the same sample provided the 32 T cell receptor beta chains below, sequenced in a study of TET2 disruption in CD19-targeted CAR T cells. Noted treatment: autologous CTL019 cells: CD19 CAR with 4-1BB and CD3 zeta domains. Antigens for these TCRs are unknown. Only in-frame clones appear in the TCRdb table, and some are missing; sequencing was by immunoSEQ multiplex PCR. This repertoire includes about 25,000 clones. Source: CD8- CAR+ T cells sorted from cultured blood T cells, taken for CD19 CAR T cell therapy. Subset defined: CD8-negative CAR-positive T cells from the infusion product. The source is a man aged 70-80 years with chronic lymphocytic leukemia.

Turning to this clone: The read terminates 3 residues before the CDR3 end, so the remaining end is supplied by the germline J gene. The chain joins TRBV3-1 (or the pseudogene TRBV3-2) to TRBJ2-7; the D gene is possibly TRBD1 (5 bases). The CDR3 has 15 amino acids. V lost 1 base to trimming and J lost 5 bases, with 15 bases between them. Germline V gene lookup returns CDR1 LGHDT and CDR2 YNNKEL (reference sequence). CDR3: CASSQAKGIVHEQYF. CDR3 DNA (partial): TGTGCCAGCAGCCAAGCGAAGGGGATCGTCCACGAG.

Of note for this clone: The read halts 3 residues ahead of the CDR3 end, with the missing end drawn from the germline J gene. The chain joins TRBV6-7 to TRBJ2-4; 7 nucleotides match TRBD1. TRBV6-7 counts as an open reading frame of uncertain function. The CDR3 is 15 amino acids. The CDR3 DNA, read in part, is TGTGCCACCTTAGGGACAGAAAATAGCAATCAGCCT. Encoded protein: CATLGTENSNQP. In full, the CDR3 is CATLGTENSNQPQYF.

On this clone: The CDR3 end lies 3 residues beyond the end of the read and is filled in from the germline J gene. The gene calls are TRBV19 and TRBJ1-2, with TRBD1 as a possible D gene (5 bases). Germline V lookup: CDR1 LNHDA, CDR2 SQIVND (reference sequence). The CDR3 contains 15 residues. CDR3 sequence reads: CASSPRTSGHNDYTF. CDR3 bases read: TGTGCCAGTAGCCCAAGGACTAGCGGACACAATGAC.

To note about this clone: The CDR3 extends 3 residues past the end of the read, so its final part is completed from the germline J gene. This chain joins TRBV5-6 and TRBJ2-4; D might be TRBD2 (6 bases). Germline lookup yields CDR1 SGHDT and CDR2 YYEEEE. This CDR3 has 15 residues. CDR3 DNA, as far as it was read: TGTGCCAGCAGCCTCCGGGGAGGAACCGGTCAGCCT. Amino acids: CASSLRGGTGQP. The full-length CDR3 reads as CASSLRGGTGQPQYF.

Of note for this clone: The read gets to within 3 residues of the CDR3 end, and the germline J gene fills in the rest. The chain uses TRBV11-2 and TRBJ1-5; the match to TRBD1 covers 9 bases. Trimming removed 5 bases from V and 4 bases from J; junction bases left unmatched: 3. CDR3 length: 14 residues. CDR1 and CDR2 (germline): SGHAT, FQNNGV. The DNA read from the CDR3 is TGTGCCAGCAGCCGGACAGGGGTGAATCAGCCC. Residues: CASSRTGVNQP. The full CDR3 protein reads CASSRTGVNQPQHF.

About this clone itself: The CDR3 end lies 3 residues beyond the end of the read and is filled in from the germline J gene. V gene TRBV5-1 combines with J gene TRBJ2-2; 10 nucleotides agree with TRBD1. Germline V CDR1 and CDR2: SGHRS, YFSETQ. CDR3 length: 18 residues. CDR3 sequence reads: CASSLDPPGQGNNEKLFF. The part of the CDR3 DNA that was read is TGCGCCAGCAGCTTGGACCCCCCGGGACAGGGGAACAATGAAAAG.

As to this clone: The read ends 3 residues shy of where the CDR3 ends; the end is completed using the germline J gene. J is TRBJ1-2 and V is TRBV18; tentative D call: TRBD1 (5 bases). This CDR3 has 14 amino acids. In germline, CDR1 is KGHSH, CDR2 LQKENI. The part of the CDR3 DNA that was read is TGTGCCAGCTCACCACTGGGGGGTATCAATGAC. Protein sequence: CASSPLGGIND. The CDR3 in full is CASSPLGGINDYTF.

About this clone: The CDR3 end is not reached by the read, which stops 3 residues before it; the germline J gene fills it in. This chain links TRBV7-2 with TRBJ2-5; 7 bases map to TRBD2. Germline V CDR1 and CDR2: SGHTA, FQGNSA. The CDR3 totals 11 residues. CDR3 in amino acids: CASRGGDTQYF. The sequenced CDR3 bases are TGTGCCAGCAGGGGGGGGGATACC.

In regard to this clone: The CDR3 end falls 3 residues outside the read, so it is completed with the germline J gene. This rearrangement joins TRBV6-1 to TRBJ2-1; 12 positions agree with TRBD1. Losses at the gene ends were 3 bases for V and 9 bases for J; bases not matched to a gene: 9. Germline V lookup: CDR1 MNHNS, CDR2 SASEGT. CDR3 length equals 16 residues. CDR3 bases read: TGTGCCAGCAGTGAGGGACAGGGGGCATTAATGAGTGAG. Protein: CASSEGQGALMSE. The entire CDR3 reads CASSEGQGALMSEQFF.

Details on this clone: Read data end 3 residues before the CDR3 end; the end is taken from the germline J gene. The V and J genes are TRBV12-3 or TRBV12-4 and TRBJ2-5, with TRBD1 matching 9 bases. The CDR3 extends over 14 amino acids. The J segment lost 2 bases and the V segment lost 5 bases, leaving 3 bases of the junction unmatched. The CDR3: CASSLQGAQETQYF. The covered CDR3 bases are TGTGCCAGCAGTCTACAGGGGGCTCAAGAGACC.

Of note for this clone: The CDR3 end is not reached by the read, which stops 3 residues before it; the germline J gene fills it in. The chain employs TRBV7-9 and TRBJ1-5; weak D call: TRBD1 (5 bases). The germline gives CDR1 SEHNR, CDR2 FQNEAQ (reference sequence). The V and J ends lost 5 bases and 9 bases respectively, with 11 bases between them. The CDR3 covers 12 residues. The CDR3 loop is CASSTGGGPQHF. The CDR3 DNA, read in part, is TGTGCCAGCAGCACCGGGGGAGGGCCC.

A remark on this clone: Read sequence stops 3 residues before the CDR3 end, and the germline J gene provides the missing end. The genes are TRBV27 and TRBJ2-2, with no clear D. The V end was cut by 5 bases, the J end by 7 bases, with 14 bases between. The CDR3 runs 14 residues. Germline V gene lookup returns CDR1 MNHEY and CDR2 SMNVEV (reference sequence). CDR3 loop: CASSQVLGLGELFF. The part of the CDR3 DNA that was read is TGTGCCAGCAGTCAAGTTTTAGGGCTCGGGGAG.

Notes on this clone: The CDR3 is cut off 3 residues early in the read; its end comes from the germline J gene. The chain uses TRBV20-1 and TRBJ1-6; D ambiguous. V shed 0 bases and J shed 7 bases, with 13 bases lying between them. This CDR3 is 15 amino acids long. Per the germline V gene, CDR1 is DFQATT and CDR2 is SNEGSKA (reference sequence). The covered CDR3 bases are TGCAGTGCTAGAGATCTGACACCGCTGAATTCACCC. Translated: CSARDLTPLNSP. The entire CDR3 reads CSARDLTPLNSPLHF.

A note on this clone: The read gets to within 3 residues of the CDR3 end, and the germline J gene fills in the rest. This chain connects TRBV29-1 to TRBJ1-5, with D tentatively TRBD1 (6 bases). Germline lookup yields CDR1 SQVTM and CDR2 ANQGSEA. The CDR3 has 12 residues. Trimming shortened V by 6 bases and J by 3 bases, and 9 bases separated the two germline ends. The CDR3 loop reads CSVRDINQPQHF. CDR3 bases read: TGCAGCGTCAGGGACATCAATCAGCCC. Looking up the rest from reference TRBV29-1 and TRBJ1-5 gives the full variable domain: SAVISQKPSRDICQRGTSLTIQCQVDSQVTMMFWYRQQPGQSLTLIATANQGSEATYESGFVIDKFPISRPNLTFSTLTVSNMSPEDSSIYLCSVRDINQPQHFGDGTRLSIL.

This clone is medium-sized by frequency. At one end, the junction sequence differs from germline, possibly due to a read error. The read terminates 3 residues before the CDR3 end, so the remaining end is supplied by the germline J gene. The rearrangement links TRBV4-2 to TRBJ1-4; D not resolved. In germline, CDR1 is LGHNA, CDR2 YNFKEQ. CDR3 length equals 14 residues. The CDR3 spells CASSPGPRVEKLFF. The DNA read from the CDR3 is TGCGCCAGCAGCCCTGGCCCAAGGGTTGAAAAA.

As regards this clone: The observed sequence ends 3 residues before the CDR3 terminus, with the missing tail filled in from the germline J gene. The V and J genes are TRBV11-2 and TRBJ2-1; no clear D. The CDR3 extends over 14 amino acids. The V gene lost 1 base and the J gene lost 6 bases, with 10 bases spanning the gap. Germline CDR1 and CDR2: SGHAT and FQNNGV. Incomplete CDR3 DNA: TGTGCCAGCAGCTTAGTCGGTACGGGCAATGAG. Protein: CASSLVGTGNE. Given in full, the CDR3 is CASSLVGTGNEQFF.

CDR3 DNA (partial): TGTGCCAGCAGCATACAGGGGGTCCCGGCAGATACC. This translates into CASSIQGVPADT. The entire CDR3 sequence reads CASSIQGVPADTYTF. The rearrangement uses TRBV7-9 and TRBJ1-2; 8 bases are a match to TRBD1. The read comes to an end 3 residues before the CDR3 does, leaving the germline J gene to fill in the end. Germline-derived CDR1 and CDR2 are SEHNR and FQNEAQ (reference sequence). The CDR3 contains 15 residues.

On this clone: The read ends 3 residues early relative to the CDR3; the germline J gene fills the gap. The chain links TRBV20-1 to TRBJ1-4; D perhaps matches TRBD1 (5 bases). Trimming cost V 5 bases and J 5 bases, with 15 bases left between them. This CDR3 is built from 14 residues. Germline V gene data show CDR1 as DFQATT and CDR2 as SNEGSKA (reference sequence). Incomplete CDR3 DNA: TGCAGTGCTGTTTGGGCGGGGGGAAATGAAAAA. Translation gives CSAVWAGGNEK. The whole CDR3 sequence reads CSAVWAGGNEKLFF.

In regard to this clone: The observed sequence ends 3 residues before the CDR3 terminus, with the missing tail filled in from the germline J gene. The V and J genes are TRBV5-1 and TRBJ2-5, with TRBD2 matching over 15 bases. Per germline, CDR1 SGHRS and CDR2 YFSETQ. The CDR3 runs to 17 residues. V lost 0 bases to trimming and J lost 1 base; unmatched junction nucleotides: 1. The CDR3 protein is CASSLGGLAGGQETQYF. The sequenced CDR3 bases are TGCGCCAGCAGCTTGGGGGGACTAGCGGGGGGCCAAGAGACC.

This clone is identified as medium-sized (0.01 to 0.1%) from frequency. The missing CDR3 end, 3 residues past where the read stops, is filled in from the germline J gene. The rearrangement joins TRBV5-6 to TRBJ1-5; 8 bases are shared with TRBD1. The CDR3 consists of 15 residues. V gave up 5 bases and J gave up 3 bases; unmatched junction bases: 7. Germline CDR1 SGHDT, CDR2 YYEEEE. The CDR3 DNA, read in part, is TGTGCCAGCAGTCGACAGGGGAGCCTCAATCAGCCC. Translated, it gives CASSRQGSLNQP. The CDR3, in full, reads CASSRQGSLNQPQHF.

CDR3 residues: CASSLNGGQVPGELFF. Incomplete CDR3 DNA: TGTGCCAGCAGCTTAAACGGCGGACAGGTCCCCGGGGAG. The V call is TRBV7-3, the J call TRBJ2-2; 7 bases fit TRBD1. The read ends 3 residues shy of where the CDR3 ends; the end is completed using the germline J gene. Germline V gives CDR1 SGHTA, CDR2 FQGTGA. Trimming took 1 base from V and 6 from J; bases not matched to a gene: 8. The CDR3 is made up of 16 amino acids.

Its frequency marks this clone as medium-sized. The sequence runs out 3 residues before the end of the CDR3; the remainder is reconstructed from the germline J gene. Other DNA sequences from this sample encode an identical CDR3 as well. The rearrangement joins TRBV19 to TRBJ1-2; a possible D gene is TRBD1 (5 bases). CDR1 LNHDA and CDR2 SQIVND come from the germline V gene (reference sequence). CDR3 size: 13 residues. The sequenced part of the CDR3 DNA is TGTGCCAGTAGTGGGCTACAGGAGAGGGGC. Translation: CASSGLQERG. The entire CDR3 reads CASSGLQERGYTF.

As regards this clone: The sequence runs out 3 residues before the end of the CDR3; the remainder is reconstructed from the germline J gene. The chain combines TRBV27 with TRBJ1-6; D not resolved. The ends were cut back, 5 bases at V and 3 bases at J, with 8 bases in the middle. Germline V gene data show CDR1 as MNHEY and CDR2 as SMNVEV (reference sequence). CDR3 length: 14 residues. The CDR3 region is CASSEGNYNSPLHF. The part of the CDR3 DNA that was read is TGTGCCAGCAGTGAGGGCAACTATAATTCACCC.

As regards this clone: The CDR3 is cut off 3 residues early in the read; its end comes from the germline J gene. The chain uses TRBV7-2 and TRBJ2-4; TRBD1 matches 8 bases. The CDR3 is made up of 15 amino acids. The V gene's germline CDR1 is SGHTA and CDR2 FQGNSA. CDR3 DNA (partial): TGTGCCAGCAGCCCGCGGCAGGGGGCTCGAGAGACT. Translating gives CASSPRQGARET. The full CDR3 is CASSPRQGARETQYF.

Comment on this clone: The junction and the germline gene differ at one end; a read error may be behind it. The DNA ends 3 residues before the CDR3 does, and the rest of the CDR3 is filled in from the germline J gene. Other DNA sequences from this sample encode an identical CDR3 as well. The chain has TRBV6-1 and TRBJ1-3, with D maybe TRBD1 (5 bases). The germline V gene has CDR1 MNHNS and CDR2 SASEGT. The length of the CDR3 is 14 residues. This CDR3 reads CASSEQGPGNTIYF. The CDR3 bases that were read are TGTGCCAGCAGTGAACAGGGTCCTGGAAACACT.

Remarks on this clone: The CDR3 extends 3 residues past the end of the read, so its final part is completed from the germline J gene. The V and J genes are TRBV27 and TRBJ2-3; perhaps TRBD1 as D (6 bases). CDR1 and CDR2 from the germline V gene are MNHEY and SMNVEV (reference sequence). Trimming took 2 bases from V and 3 from J, leaving 15 bases between them. The CDR3 runs to 16 residues. Incomplete CDR3 DNA: TGTGCCAGCAGTTTAGGAACCGGGACAAGTACAGATACG. This sequence encodes CASSLGTGTSTDT. The full CDR3 protein is CASSLGTGTSTDTQYF.

A remark on this clone: Read data end 3 residues before the CDR3 end; the end is taken from the germline J gene. This sequence joins TRBV20-1 and TRBJ2-4, with 8 bases lining up with TRBD2. Looked up from germline, CDR1 is DFQATT and CDR2 is SNEGSKA (reference sequence). CDR3 length: 15 residues. CDR3 DNA, as far as it was read: TGCAGTGCTAGAGAAACAGCGGGGGCTGGAGAGACT. It encodes CSARETAGAGET. The whole CDR3 protein reads CSARETAGAGETQYF.

As for this clone: The read ends 3 residues before the CDR3 terminus; that terminus is restored from the germline J gene. This rearrangement joins TRBV29-1 to TRBJ2-1; D is uncertain. CDR3 length: 12 amino acids. CDR1 is SQVTM, CDR2 ANQGSEA, per germline. Trimming pared 2 bases from V and 7 bases from J, leaving 9 bases between. CDR3 residues: CSVELLENEQFF. The sequenced part of the CDR3 DNA is TGCAGCGTTGAACTGCTAGAAAATGAG.

In regard to this clone: The read gets to within 3 residues of the CDR3 end, and the germline J gene fills in the rest. The chain joins TRBV5-6 to TRBJ2-1; D call uncertain. This CDR3 is 12 amino acids long. V was pared by 4 bases and J by 9 bases, with 11 bases between. Germline CDR1 is SGHDT and CDR2 is YYEEEE. CDR3 bases read: TGTGCCAGCAGCCCCGGGTACTCTGAG. This sequence encodes CASSPGYSE. The CDR3 in full is CASSPGYSEQFF.

Comment on this clone: The read ends 3 residues shy of where the CDR3 ends; the end is completed using the germline J gene. J is TRBJ2-1 and V is TRBV20-1; D not resolved. V lost 6 bases, J lost 0 bases, and 12 bases lay in between. Germline CDR1 reads DFQATT; CDR2 reads SNEGSKA (reference sequence). The CDR3 has 14 residues. This chain's CDR3 is CSAQSGISYNEQFF. CDR3 DNA (partial): TGCAGTGCCCAATCCGGTATCTCCTACAATGAG.

Details on this clone: Read coverage stops 3 residues before the CDR3 terminus; the germline J gene supplies the remainder. This sequence joins TRBV12-5 and TRBJ1-2; perhaps TRBD1 as D (5 bases). CDR1 is LGHNT and CDR2 is FRNRAP in the germline V gene. There are 13 residues in the CDR3. Trimming cost V 7 bases and J 3 bases, with 12 bases left between them. CDR3 loop: CASALGGDYGYTF. CDR3 DNA, as far as it was read: TGTGCTAGTGCCCTGGGGGGGGACTATGGC.

About this clone itself: The read stops 3 residues short of the end of the CDR3; the missing end is completed from the germline J gene. The chain links TRBV6-2 or TRBV6-3 to TRBJ1-1, with TRBD1 as a possible D gene (5 bases). Trimming shortened V by 4 bases and J by 4 bases, and 10 bases separated the two germline ends. The CDR3 has 13 residues. The germline V gene has CDR1 MNHEY and CDR2 SVGEGT. CDR3 protein: CASSFRGGTEAFF. CDR3 DNA, as far as it was read: TGTGCCAGCAGTTTTAGGGGCGGCACTGAA.